The 28 T cell receptor beta chains below all came from one sample that was sequenced in a study of blood T cells in healthy people across ages (dated by TCRdb to 2015 to 2017). Library prep was done by 5' RACE. The instrument was an Illumina HiSeq 2500. A second PCR of about 6 to 11 cycles was performed with a sample-barcoded 5' primer and a J-beta primer mix. TCRdb cleaned the public reads at Q25 with fastp, built clones with MiXCR and kept in-frame beta chains. All rows with the same CDR3 protein become a single entry with the most common DNA and genes. For this sample the table gives under 700,000 distinct CDR3 sequences, of which less than 25% were detected only once. The top ten clones comprise roughly 9% of the sample. The same data also contributed to another study, on T cells of mothers and their children.

Sequenced sample: blood. The receptors were gathered from a boy aged 10-17 years in good health.

This clonotype occurred a few times. The chain links TRBV9 to TRBJ2-1, with TRBD1 identical over 10 bases. The DNA end is more similar to TRBJ2-5, so the J call may be wrong. CDR3 size: 16 residues. Germline-derived CDR1 and CDR2 are SGDLS and YYNGEE. CDR3 sequence: CASSARDRGFQETQYF. DNA of the CDR3: TGTGCCAGCAGCGCACGGGACAGGGGTTTTCAGGAGACCCAGTACTTC.

The table lists this clonotype with a few counts. V and J are TRBV5-6 and TRBJ1-2, with 7 bases that match TRBD1. The CDR3 totals 15 residues. Germline V lookup: CDR1 SGHDT, CDR2 YYEEEE. V shed 2 bases and J 2 bases; nucleotides not matched to a gene: 6. The CDR3 loop is CASSFFDRVNYGYTF. The CDR3 nucleotides are TGTGCCAGCAGCTTTTTTGACAGGGTCAACTATGGCTACACCTTC.

This clonotype occurred a few times. V gene TRBV9 combines with J gene TRBJ1-3; 8 bases are a match to TRBD1. This CDR3 is built from 16 residues. Per the germline V gene, CDR1 is SGDLS and CDR2 is YYNGEE. V lost 0 bases and J lost 0; bases outside the gene matches: 2. CDR3 amino acids: CASSVGTGYSGNTIYF. The CDR3 nucleotides read TGTGCCAGCAGCGTAGGGACAGGGTACTCTGGAAACACCATATATTTT.

This clonotype was seen only a few times. The CDR3 DNA sequence: TGTGCCAGCAGCCCCAGCGGGAGTGCAGATACGCAGTATTTT. Encoded protein: CASSPSGSADTQYF. The chain recombines TRBV7-3 with TRBJ2-3, with 8 bases fitting TRBD2. CDR1 is SGHTA, CDR2 FQGTGA, per germline. Germline trimming cut 5 bases from V and 4 bases from J; bases unmatched to any gene: 5. The CDR3 runs to 14 residues.

This rearrangement joins TRBV15 to TRBJ2-3, with TRBD2 matching 8 bases. This CDR3 is 17 amino acids long. Per germline, CDR1 LNHNV and CDR2 YYDKDF (reference sequence). The V segment lost 5 bases and the J segment 4 bases; nucleotides outside the gene matches: 14. CDR3 in amino acids: CATSSPPGTRDSDTQYF. CDR3 DNA sequence: TGTGCCACCAGCTCGCCCCCCGGGACTAGAGATTCAGATACGCAGTATTTT.

There are a few counts of this clonotype. The rearrangement uses TRBV20-1 and TRBJ2-5; D is perhaps TRBD1 or TRBD2 (6 bases each). Judging by the DNA end, TRBJ2-7 fits better; the J call may be wrong. CDR1 is DFQATT and CDR2 is SNEGSKA in the germline V gene (reference sequence). The length of the CDR3 is 14 residues. The CDR3 DNA reads as TGCAGTGCTGGGGGGCTAGGGGGGCCTGGCGAGCAGTACTTC. Translating it yields CSAGGLGGPGEQYF.

This clonotype was found a few times. The chain links TRBV6-2 or TRBV6-3 to TRBJ2-1; D remains ambiguous. Germline values: CDR1 MNHEY, CDR2 SVGEGT. V was pared by 5 bases and J by 6 bases, with 17 bases between. The length of the CDR3 is 15 residues. CDR3 protein: CASSPAGPIFNEQFF. The CDR3 bases are TGTGCCAGCAGTCCCGCCGGGCCCATCTTCAATGAGCAGTTCTTC.

In DNA, the CDR3 is TGTGCCAGCAGCCAAGAGACAGTCATCAATGAGCAGTTCTTC. It yields the protein CASSQETVINEQFF. J is TRBJ2-1 and V is TRBV14, with a tentative D call TRBD1 (5 bases). V lost 0 bases and J lost 6, with 9 bases in between. The CDR3 consists of 14 residues. Germline V gene sequence: CDR1 SGHDN, CDR2 FVKESK.

The rearrangement links TRBV12-3 or TRBV12-4 to TRBJ2-3; 10 bases fit TRBD2. Germline trimming cut 7 bases from V and 2 bases from J; bases unmatched to any gene: 9. The CDR3 has 16 residues. CDR3 DNA sequence: TGTGCCAGCACCCAAGGGACTAGCGCATACACAGATACGCAGTATTTT. Protein: CASTQGTSAYTDTQYF.

This clonotype was picked up a small number of times. The chain joins TRBV7-8 to TRBJ1-3; D is possibly TRBD1 (5 bases). The V and J ends lost 7 bases and 3 bases respectively, with 13 bases between them. CDR3 size: 14 residues. The germline gives CDR1 SGHVS, CDR2 FQNEAQ. The CDR3 loop reads CASKYGGGGNTIYF. Here the CDR3 DNA reads TGTGCCAGCAAATACGGCGGGGGTGGAAACACCATATATTTT.

The rearrangement uses TRBV6-4 and TRBJ2-5, with D perhaps matching TRBD2 (5 bases). The J call may not be correct, given that the DNA end is closer to TRBJ2-1. The CDR3 covers 13 residues. Germline V CDR1 and CDR2: MRHNA, SNTAGT. The chain's CDR3 is CASSVRGGNEQFF. CDR3 nucleotides: TGTGCCAGCAGTGTCCGGGGTGGTAATGAGCAGTTCTTC.

This clonotype has a handful of counts. This chain links TRBV6-5 with TRBJ2-5; 8 bases line up with TRBD2. Trimming cost V 2 bases and J 1 base; bases outside gene matches: 3. CDR3 length: 15 amino acids. Germline V gene sequence: CDR1 MNHEY, CDR2 SVGAGI. The CDR3 nucleotides read TGTGCCAGCAGTTACCGACGGGGGGGCCAAGAGACCCAGTACTTC. It translates to CASSYRRGGQETQYF.

This clonotype was detected only a few times. V gene TRBV15 combines with J gene TRBJ1-1; no definite D call. V was clipped by 0 bases and J by 1 base, with 9 bases between them. This CDR3 has 15 amino acids. Per the germline V gene, CDR1 is LNHNV and CDR2 is YYDKDF (reference sequence). CDR3 sequence (DNA): TGTGCCACCAGCAGAGACCCTTCGCGGAACACTGAAGCTTTCTTT. It translates to CATSRDPSRNTEAFF.

In this sample, this clonotype turned up a few times. The chain is built from TRBV18 and TRBJ2-5; TRBD2 agrees at 10 bases. The J call may not be correct, given that the DNA end is closer to TRBJ2-7. Germline V gene lookup returns CDR1 KGHSH and CDR2 LQKENI. The CDR3 spans 14 residues. The CDR3 nucleotides read TGTGCCAGCTCACTGAAAAGCGGGGGGGCCGAGCAGTACTTC. Translation gives CASSLKSGGAEQYF.

This clonotype was detected only a few times. The chain employs TRBV21-1 and TRBJ1-2; the D segment call TRBD1 is taken from the table without a DNA check. TRBV21-1 is designated a pseudogene. This CDR3 comprises 14 residues. The CDR3 is CASSQTGGPYGYTF. The CDR3 region has the DNA TGTGCCAGCAGCCAGACAGGGGGCCCCTATGGCTACACCTTC.

This clonotype was seen a few times. The junction departs from germline at one end; a sequencing error may be responsible. V usage is TRBV13 and J usage is TRBJ2-7; D could derive from TRBD1 or TRBD2 (5 bases each). This CDR3 spans 16 amino acids. CDR1 is PRHDT, CDR2 FYEKMQ, per germline (reference sequence). The CDR3 nucleotides read TGTGCCGGCAGCTTAAAAGGGGCGCGGGTAGTTTACGAGCAGTACTTC. Translating it yields CAGSLKGARVVYEQYF. Using reference TRBV13 and TRBJ2-7 for the parts outside the CDR3, the full variable domain is AAGVIQSPRHLIKEKRETATLKCYPIPRHDTVYWYQQGPGQDPQFLISFYEKMQSDKGSIPDRFSAQQFSDYHSELNMSSLELGDSALYFCAGSLKGARVVYEQYFGPGTRLTVT.

Only a few counts were recorded for this clonotype. The chain couples TRBV3-1 to TRBJ2-1; TRBD2 is a possible D gene (6 bases). Germline loops: CDR1 LGHDT, CDR2 YNNKEL (reference sequence). This CDR3 contains 10 residues. V dropped 8 bases and J dropped 8 bases, with 7 bases sitting between them. CDR3 sequence: CASGGDEQFF. CDR3 DNA sequence: TGTGCCAGCGGCGGGGATGAGCAGTTCTTC.

Ten or more counts support this clonotype. The rearrangement links TRBV4-3 to TRBJ2-5, with D uncertain. CDR1 is LGHNA, CDR2 YSLEER, per germline. The CDR3 spans 13 residues. The V end lost 0 bases, the J end lost 5 bases, and 7 bases lay between the germline ends. In nucleotides, the CDR3 is TGCGCCAGCAGCCAAGATTTACGGGAGACCCAGTACTTC. It encodes CASSQDLRETQYF.

At least ten counts were recorded for this clonotype. The rearrangement joins TRBV7-9 to TRBJ2-2; 9 nucleotides line up with TRBD1. The V and J ends lost 4 bases and 1 base, in that order; junction bases with no gene match: 1. This CDR3 region has 15 residues. Germline V CDR1 and CDR2: SEHNR, FQNEAQ (reference sequence). CDR3 bases: TGTGCCAGCAGCTCGGGACAGGGGAACACCGGGGAGCTGTTTTTT. Translated, it gives CASSSGQGNTGELFF.

The chain carries TRBV28 and TRBJ2-5; 7 bases are a match to TRBD1. This CDR3 has 15 amino acids. V lost 6 bases and J lost 6; bases outside the gene matches: 13. Germline V gene lookup returns CDR1 MDHEN and CDR2 SYDVKM. The CDR3 nucleotides are TGTGCCAGCAGCTCAACCGGGACAGCGTGGAAGACCCAGTACTTC. Amino acids: CASSSTGTAWKTQYF.

The chain couples TRBV6-6 to TRBJ2-7; a possible D gene is TRBD1 (5 bases). Trimming stripped 0 bases from V and 5 bases from J, with 14 bases between. Germline V gene sequence: CDR1 MNHNY, CDR2 SVGAGI (reference sequence). CDR3 length equals 15 residues. The DNA for the CDR3 is TGTGCCAGCAGTTACTCCCCAGGGATGTCCCACGAGCAGTACTTC. It yields the protein CASSYSPGMSHEQYF.

This clonotype was seen a few times. The chain recombines TRBV6-5 with TRBJ2-1, with 7 bases that match TRBD1. Germline V gene data show CDR1 as MNHEY and CDR2 as SVGAGI. The length of the CDR3 is 16 residues. Unmatched junction bases numbered 5, after V lost 0 bases and J lost 3 bases. The CDR3: CASSYSLGQDYNEQFF. The CDR3 DNA reads as TGTGCCAGCAGTTACTCCCTAGGACAGGACTACAATGAGCAGTTCTTC.

V and J are TRBV12-3 or TRBV12-4 and TRBJ2-4, with D possibly being TRBD1 (6 bases). This CDR3 comprises 15 residues. Trimming pared 1 base from V and 0 bases from J, leaving 7 bases between. The CDR3 region is CASSLEGVAKNIQYF. The CDR3 DNA reads TGTGCCAGCAGTTTAGAGGGGGTAGCCAAAAACATTCAGTACTTC.

In DNA form, the CDR3 reads TGTGCCAGCATCTCGACAGGGAGGAACACTGAAGCTTTCTTT. It specifies CASISTGRNTEAFF. The chain combines TRBV7-9 with TRBJ1-1, with 7 nucleotides matching TRBD1. The junction had 6 bases not matched to a gene; V was cut back by 7 bases and J by 1 base. This CDR3 region has 14 residues. Germline loops: CDR1 SEHNR, CDR2 FQNEAQ (reference sequence).

This chain joins TRBV12-3 or TRBV12-4 and TRBJ2-3; D ambiguous. Trimming took off 5 bases at V and 3 bases at J, with 12 bases between the two ends. The CDR3 has 14 amino acids. The CDR3 coding sequence is TGTGCCAGCAGTCTCACTGGGCGAACAGATACGCAGTATTTT. Translated: CASSLTGRTDTQYF.

About this clonotype: Compared with germline, one end of the junction differs, possibly owing to a read error. The J gene is TRBJ2-7, the V gene TRBV6-1; 7 positions match TRBD1. CDR3 length equals 15 residues. CDR1 is MNHNS and CDR2 is SASEGT in the germline V gene. CDR3 DNA sequence: TGTGCCAGCACTGAACGACAGGGCCGCATCTACGAGCAGTACTTC. Translation: CASTERQGRIYEQYF.

The chain carries TRBV7-2 and TRBJ1-6; D is ambiguous. V was pared by 1 base and J by 8 bases, with 9 bases between. The CDR3 contains 14 residues. CDR1 is SGHTA, CDR2 FQGNSA, per germline. The CDR3 DNA reads as TGTGCCAGCAGCTTAGAGGGCAGAGATTCACCCCTCCACTTT. As protein: CASSLEGRDSPLHF.

This chain connects TRBV7-9 to TRBJ2-7; TRBD2 matches at 7 bases. Germline CDR1 and CDR2: SEHNR and FQNEAQ (reference sequence). V was clipped by 8 bases and J by 6 bases; unmatched bases: 7. The CDR3 spans 12 residues. The CDR3: CASSAGAVEQYF. The CDR3 bases are TGTGCCAGCTCGGCGGGAGCTGTCGAGCAGTACTTC.